This T cell receptor beta chain was sequenced during a study of blood T cell repertoires in COVID-19. This CDR3 spans 14 amino acids. V lost 2 bases and J lost 4; bases outside the gene matches: 4. The germline CDR1 and CDR2 sequences are SGHRS and YFSETQ. TCRdb keeps only in-frame clones here, not all; method: immunoSEQ multiplex PCR. This table has some 22,000 clones, about 88% appearing once. The table lists this clone with a count of one. The TCR comes from a man aged 65-85 years with COVID-19, enrolled during active disease. The chain joins TRBV5-1 to TRBJ2-3; TRBD1 matches 7 bases. The sequencing sample was made of peripheral blood. The CDR3 nucleotides are TGCGCCAGCAGCTTTCTAGGGGGCCCAGATACGCAGTATTTT. This sequence encodes CASSFLGGPDTQYF.